What follows is one T cell receptor (beta chain) and its context. Which antigen it targets is not known. The record has no base qualities; no much larger clone is one base away. Patients with autoimmune disease history or receiving systemic immunosuppression were excluded from the trial. Peripheral blood for TCR sequencing was collected from all dose cohorts at baseline, on cycle 4 day 1, and on cycle 7 day 1. The samples were taken from a phase I, first-in-human, multicenter, open-label dose-escalation trial of ivuxolimab. Adults with locally advanced or metastatic melanoma, renal cell, hepatocellular, or head and neck squamous cell carcinoma were enrolled in the trial. Before TCR sequencing, CD4+ T cells and CD8+ T cells from peripheral blood were sorted into separate populations. This entry is derived from a study of OX40 agonist ivuxolimab in advanced cancers. As for the study more broadly: Ivuxolimab was a fully human IgG2 agonistic monoclonal antibody targeting the costimulatory receptor OX40 (CD134). Prior anti-PD-1, anti-PD-L1 or anti-CTLA-4 therapy was permitted, and less than 45% of dose-escalation patients had received checkpoint inhibitors. Partial responses were achieved by three dose-escalation patients, of whom one had hepatocellular carcinoma and two had cutaneous melanoma. Intravenous ivuxolimab was administered to patients every 2 weeks at six dose levels: 0.01, 0.1, 0.3, 1.5, 3 and 10 mg/kg. The monotherapy dose-escalation portion (N ≈ 52 patients) of the phase I ivuxolimab trial is reported in the paper. Of the roughly 52 patients in dose escalation, 19 had hepatocellular carcinoma, about 15 had melanoma, 9 had renal cell carcinoma and 9 had head and neck cancer. A male proportion of 82.7% and a mean age of around 60 years, ranging from roughly 23 to 79, were recorded for the dose-escalation cohort. Peripheral TCRbeta sequencing aimed to test whether ivuxolimab altered TCR sequence diversity and caused clonal T-cell expansion.

For sequencing of the TCRbeta CDR3 region, genomic DNA was extracted from the sorted cells. TCRbeta CDR3 regions were sequenced using the immunoSEQ Assay. The immuneACCESS repertoire file appears here via TCRdb, limited to in-frame rearrangements. These files lack a portion of the clones; in checked studies, under half of the deficit traces to unresolved V genes, and the cause of the others is not known. Recorded for this sample are 55,000 to 65,000 clones; about 85% of them occurred a single time. The top ten hold 0.76% of the sample. On the study overall, not on this receptor specifically: In the 0.1-3.0 mg/kg groups, partial responders had among the lowest normalized peripheral clonal expansion, particularly in CD8+ T cells. On average, CD8+ T cells showed more expanded clones than CD4+ T cells after ivuxolimab. Low levels of normalized T-cell clonal expansion were also seen in some patients who did not respond. The antigen specificity of the clonally expanded peripheral T cells was not determined. At doses of 0.1 to 3.0 mg/kg, clonal expansion of both CD4+ and CD8+ blood T cells was observed from baseline to week 6.

V is pared back by 3 bases and J by 0 bases, with 5 bases lying between the germline termini. The CDR3 sequence holds 13 residues, the cysteine and phenylalanine included. CDR3 DNA only is kept here, 39 bases in frame from base 1. The germline V gene encodes CDR1 SGDLS and CDR2 YYNGEE. The sample here was CD4+ or CD8+ T cells sorted from blood, taken in a trial of the OX40 agonist ivuxolimab. The chain is assembled from TRBV9 and TRBJ2-3, with no confident D gene call. The sequence derives from an adult with an advanced solid tumor such as melanoma, head and neck, liver or kidney cancer. The CDR3 amino acid sequence is: CASSGGSTDTQYF. Here is the DNA: TGTGCCAGCAGCGGGGGTAGCACAGATACGCAGTATTTT.